These 2 T cell receptor beta chains were all obtained from the same sample, sequenced in a study of T cells after yellow fever vaccination. TCRdb reprocessed the 5' RACE reads with MiXCR, giving one entry per CDR3 protein. The table shows 550,000 to 750,000 distinct CDR3 sequences, with about 14% occurring only once. The sample in question was PBMCs, obtained on the day of the yellow fever booster vaccination. Every receptor here comes from a young man who received the YFV17D yellow fever vaccine.

This clonotype was seen only a few times. The gene calls are TRBV29-1 and TRBJ1-1; D is perhaps TRBD1 (5 bases). Germline values: CDR1 SQVTM, CDR2 ANQGSEA. The CDR3 contains 12 residues. The V and J ends lost 6 bases and 11 bases respectively, with 19 bases between them. The chain's CDR3 is CSVQGVMNLAFF. The CDR3 DNA reads as TGCAGCGTCCAGGGCGTTATGAATTTGGCTTTCTTT.

The chain employs TRBV29-1 and TRBJ1-1, with TRBD1 as a possible D gene (5 bases). CDR3 size: 12 residues. Germline V gives CDR1 SQVTM, CDR2 ANQGSEA. The germline V and J ends were trimmed by 7 bases and 0 bases, with 9 bases remaining between them. CDR3 sequence: CSAQVLNTEAFF. In DNA form, the CDR3 reads TGCAGCGCACAGGTTTTGAACACTGAAGCTTTCTTT.